What follows is one TCR beta chain and its context. The antigen is unknown. Primers: 60 Vbeta forward and 13 Jbeta reverse. Data came from immunoSEQ multiplex PCR; TCRdb stores just in-frame clones and leaves some out. The repertoire has 190,000 or so clones, roughly 77% of them found once; the top ten carry more than 0.35%. This entry comes from a study of cytomegalovirus exposure and HLA in healthy donors. Study in general: In a previous analysis, some 110 million unique TCR beta sequences were found from some 200 million T cells. The early release's HLA-typed donors yielded tens of millions of unique TCRs.

Study results and caveats: Analyzed later, association rates of TCRs varied across HLA loci, with DRB1 most and HLA-C fewest.

The V and J ends lost 5 bases and 8 bases, in that order; junction bases with no gene match: 19. The CDR3 covers 18 residues. CDR1 is SGHTA and CDR2 is FQGNSA in the germline V gene. This receptor was taken from a male donor in good health and CMV-seropositive. What was sequenced was PBMCs. This sequence joins TRBV7-2 and TRBJ1-4, with 8 bases that match TRBD1. CDR3 coding DNA: TGTGCCAGCAGCCTCGCGCGCCCCGACAGGGGATCCCGAGAAAAACTGTTTTTT. This codes for CASSLARPDRGSREKLFF.